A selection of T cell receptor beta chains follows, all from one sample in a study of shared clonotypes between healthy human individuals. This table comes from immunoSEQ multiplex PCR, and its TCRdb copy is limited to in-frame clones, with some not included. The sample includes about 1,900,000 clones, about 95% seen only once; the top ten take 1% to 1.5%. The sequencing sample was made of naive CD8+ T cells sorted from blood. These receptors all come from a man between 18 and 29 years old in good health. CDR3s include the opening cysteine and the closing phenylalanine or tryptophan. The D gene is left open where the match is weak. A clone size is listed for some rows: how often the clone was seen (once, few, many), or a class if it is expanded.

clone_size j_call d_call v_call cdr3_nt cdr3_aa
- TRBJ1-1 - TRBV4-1 TGCGCCAGCAGCCAGTACGGGGTGAACACTGAAGCTTTCTTT CASSQYGVNTEAFF
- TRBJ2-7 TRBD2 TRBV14 TGTGCCAGCAGCCAAATTAGCGGGAGCCACGAGCAGTACTTC CASSQISGSHEQYF
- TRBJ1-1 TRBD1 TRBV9 TGTGCCAGCGGACAGGGAGGAGGGACTGAAGCTTTCTTT CASGQGGGTEAFF
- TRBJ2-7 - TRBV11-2 TGTGCCAGCAGCTTCCGGGGCAGCTCCTACGAGCAGTACTTC CASSFRGSSYEQYF
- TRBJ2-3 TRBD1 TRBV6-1 TGTGCCAGCATTCCGGGACAGCTCACAGATACGCAGTATTTT CASIPGQLTDTQYF
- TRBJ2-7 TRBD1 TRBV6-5 TGTGCCAGCAGTTACAACCGGGACAGTCCCTCCTACGAGCAGTACTTC CASSYNRDSPSYEQYF
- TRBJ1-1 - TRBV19 TGTGCCAGTAGTATCAGGGGACCTGAAGCTTTCTTT CASSIRGPEAFF
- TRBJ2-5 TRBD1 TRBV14 TGTGCCAGCAGCCGACAGGGAGAGACCCAGTACTTC CASSRQGETQYF
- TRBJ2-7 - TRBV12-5 TGTGCTAGTGCCACGCCGGGCCGGGACGAGCAGTACTTC CASATPGRDEQYF
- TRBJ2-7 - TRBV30 TGTGCCTGGAGCGACCTTAGGGAGCAGTACTTC CAWSDLREQYF
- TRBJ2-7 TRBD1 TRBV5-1 TGCGCCAGCAGCGACGACAGGGCCCTCGGCGAGCAGTACTTC CASSDDRALGEQYF
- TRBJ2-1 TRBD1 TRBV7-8 TGTGCCAGCAGTCCTTTTAACAGGGGGAGCTCCTACAATGAGCAGTTCTTC CASSPFNRGSSYNEQFF
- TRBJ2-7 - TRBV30 TGTGCCTGGACGACAGGGACTTCGGATATCTACGAGCAGTACTTC CAWTTGTSDIYEQYF
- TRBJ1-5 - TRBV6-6 TGTGCCAGCAGTTTCGATCAGCCCCAGCATTTT CASSFDQPQHF
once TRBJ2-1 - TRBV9 TGTGCCAGCAGCGTGAGGGCGCGGGGAAACAATGAGCAGTTCTTC CASSVRARGNNEQFF
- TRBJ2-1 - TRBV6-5 TGTGCCAGCAGTTATGGAGACTCTGATAATGAGCAGTTCTTC CASSYGDSDNEQFF
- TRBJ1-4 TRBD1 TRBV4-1 TGCGCCAGCAGCCAAGCACAGGGGTTTCGGGAAAAACTGTTTTTT CASSQAQGFREKLFF
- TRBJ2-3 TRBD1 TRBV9 TGTGCCAGCAGCGTAGGGGACAGGGTTCTAGATACGCAGTATTTT CASSVGDRVLDTQYF
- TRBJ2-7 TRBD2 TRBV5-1 TGCGCCAGCTCACTAGCGGGGTCCTACGAGCAGTACTTC CASSLAGSYEQYF
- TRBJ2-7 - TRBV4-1 TGCGCCAGCAGCCAAGGAGGGGTCTACGAGCAGTACTTC CASSQGGVYEQYF
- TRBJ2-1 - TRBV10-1 TGCGCCAGCAGTGTGGCTAGCTCCTACAATGAGCAGTTCTTC CASSVASSYNEQFF
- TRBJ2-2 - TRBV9 TGTGCCAGCAGCGCGAGCCCCCTCGGCCTGAACACCGGGGAGCTGTTTTTT CASSASPLGLNTGELFF
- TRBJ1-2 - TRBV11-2 TGTGCCAGCAGCTTGACAGGCACTGATGGCTACACCTTC CASSLTGTDGYTF
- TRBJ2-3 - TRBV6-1 TGTGCCAGCACCCTCGAGGGGGCAGATACGCAGTATTTT CASTLEGADTQYF
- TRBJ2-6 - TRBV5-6 TGTGCCAGCAGCTTGGAGGGTAGCGGAGGTCCCTCTGGGGCCAACGTCCTGACTTTC CASSLEGSGGPSGANVLTF
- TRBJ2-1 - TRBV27 TGTGCCAGCAGGGTATTGGGATCTGAGCAGTTCTTC CASRVLGSEQFF
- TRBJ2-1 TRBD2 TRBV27 TGTGCCAGCAGTTTTTCCCGGACTAGCGGGAGAGAGCAGTTCTTC CASSFSRTSGREQFF
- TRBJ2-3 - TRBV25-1 TGTGCCAGCAGTGAAAGTTACACGCAGTATTTT CASSESYTQYF
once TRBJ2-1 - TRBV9 TGTGCCAGCAGCGGGGGCCCCTACAATGAGCAGTTCTTC CASSGGPYNEQFF
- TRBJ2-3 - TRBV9 TGTGCCAGCCGGGGGCAGGGGACAGATACGCAGTATTTT CASRGQGTDTQYF
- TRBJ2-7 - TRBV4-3 TGCGCCAGCAGCCAAGACTGGGCCAGCACCTACGAGCAGTACTTC CASSQDWASTYEQYF
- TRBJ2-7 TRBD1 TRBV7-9 TGTGCCAGCAGCTCGGGACAGGGAGACGAGCAGTACTTC CASSSGQGDEQYF
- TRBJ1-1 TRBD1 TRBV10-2 TGCGCCAGCAGTGAAGGGACAGGGACGAGGACTGAAGCTTTCTTT CASSEGTGTRTEAFF
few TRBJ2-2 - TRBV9 TGTGCCAGCAGCGTAGGCAACACCGGGGAGCTGTTTTTT CASSVGNTGELFF
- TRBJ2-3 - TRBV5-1 TGCGCCAGCAGCTTGGAGGGGGGAGTAGGAGATACGCAGTATTTT CASSLEGGVGDTQYF
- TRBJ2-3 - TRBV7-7 TGTGCTAGCAGCCTTGAGGCGGGGAACACAGATACGCAGTATTTT CASSLEAGNTDTQYF
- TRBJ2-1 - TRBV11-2 TGTGCCAGCAGCTTAGTTAGTTACAATGAGCAGTTCTTC CASSLVSYNEQFF
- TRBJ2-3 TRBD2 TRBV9 TGTGCCAGCAGCGAGACTAGCGCTAGCACAGATACGCAGTATTTT CASSETSASTDTQYF
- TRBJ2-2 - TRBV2 TGTGCCAGCGTGTCAGGGGTTACCGGGGAGCTGTTTTTT CASVSGVTGELFF
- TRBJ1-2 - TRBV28 TGTGCCAGCAGTCCGAGGGGCGGGGGCGCCTATGGCTACACCTTC CASSPRGGGAYGYTF
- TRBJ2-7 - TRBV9 TGTGCCAGCAGCGTAGGGGTCCACGAGCAGTACTTC CASSVGVHEQYF
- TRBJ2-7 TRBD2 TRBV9 TGTGCCAGCAGCGCAGGAGGGACTAGCGCCTACGAGCAGTACTTC CASSAGGTSAYEQYF
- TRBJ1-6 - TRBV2 TGTGCCAGCAGCCTACCAAACGGGTTCGAACCCCTCCACTTT CASSLPNGFEPLHF
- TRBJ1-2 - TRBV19 TGTGCCAGTAGTATACTGGTGAACTATGGCTACACCTTC CASSILVNYGYTF
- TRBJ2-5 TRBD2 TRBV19 TGTGCCAGTAGTGCCCGGACTAGCGGGAGTGAGGAGACCCAGTACTTC CASSARTSGSEETQYF
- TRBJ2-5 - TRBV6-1 TGTGCCAGCACATACCAAGAGACCCAGTACTTC CASTYQETQYF
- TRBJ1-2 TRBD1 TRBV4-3 TGCGCCAGCAGCCATGGACAGGGAGCTTATGGCTACACCTTC CASSHGQGAYGYTF
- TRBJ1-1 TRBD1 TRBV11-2 TGTGCCAGCAGCTCTGGACAGGGAGGCCTGGTGGACACTGAAGCTTTCTTT CASSSGQGGLVDTEAFF
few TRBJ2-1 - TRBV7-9 TGTGCCAGCAGCTCGGGGTACAATGAGCAGTTCTTC CASSSGYNEQFF
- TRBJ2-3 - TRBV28 TGTGCCAGCAGGGAAGAGTCACCCACAGATACGCAGTATTTT CASREESPTDTQYF
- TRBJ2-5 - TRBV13 TGTGCCAGCAGCCTGAGGGACTTCGCAGAGACCCAGTACTTC CASSLRDFAETQYF